The rows below give T cell receptor beta chains drawn from one sample of a study of regulatory T cells in long-lasting Graves disease. TCRdb independently ran MiXCR on the multiplex PCR reads; one entry per CDR3 protein. This table has about 320,000 distinct CDR3 sequences, about 18% appearing once. This sample comprised peripheral blood mononuclear cells (PBMCs), obtained at new diagnosis, from a patient treated with antithyroid drugs. Receptors originate from a female donor with Graves disease. The CDR3 runs from the conserved cysteine through the conserved F or W. Each record gives: J gene, V gene, CDR3 protein.

>TRBJ1-5|TRBV12-3/TRBV12-4
CASSFGRGRQPQHF
>TRBJ2-1|TRBV6-1
CASSEARGVGEQFF
>TRBJ1-5|TRBV2
CASRRGNQPQHF
>TRBJ1-2|TRBV24-1
CATSDYRADYGYTF
>TRBJ1-5|TRBV19
CASSMMRLGGEGSNQPQHF
>TRBJ2-3|TRBV19
CATREGGADTQYF
>TRBJ2-7|TRBV19
CASSWAGGAIPYEQYF
>TRBJ1-4|TRBV20-1
CSAQTGGTEKLFF
>TRBJ2-3|TRBV28
CASSSSGTGGGTDTQYF
>TRBJ2-3|TRBV25-1
CASSEYSAGVLQDTQYF
>TRBJ1-1|TRBV19
CASRRGDLNTEAFF
>TRBJ1-1|TRBV30
CAWSFKGREAFF
>TRBJ2-7|TRBV27
CASSKGGARGSYEQYF
>TRBJ1-1|TRBV28
CASRRGVTEAFF
>TRBJ2-7|TRBV29-1
CSVQFGVYEQYF
>TRBJ2-7|TRBV6-1
CAISGRHTGVNEQYF
>TRBJ2-7|TRBV11-2
CASSFNVADEQYF